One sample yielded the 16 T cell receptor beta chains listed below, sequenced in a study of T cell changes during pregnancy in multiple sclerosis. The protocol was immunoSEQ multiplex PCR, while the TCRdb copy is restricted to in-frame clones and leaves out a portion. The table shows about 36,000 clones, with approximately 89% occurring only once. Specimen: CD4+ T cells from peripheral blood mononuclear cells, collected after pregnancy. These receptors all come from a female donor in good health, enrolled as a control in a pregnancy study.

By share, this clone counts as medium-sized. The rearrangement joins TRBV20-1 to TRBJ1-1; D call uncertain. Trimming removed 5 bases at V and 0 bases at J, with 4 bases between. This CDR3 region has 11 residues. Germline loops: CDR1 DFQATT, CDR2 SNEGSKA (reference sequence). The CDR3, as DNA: TGCAGTGCTTACTTGAACACTGAAGCTTTCTTT. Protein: CSAYLNTEAFF.

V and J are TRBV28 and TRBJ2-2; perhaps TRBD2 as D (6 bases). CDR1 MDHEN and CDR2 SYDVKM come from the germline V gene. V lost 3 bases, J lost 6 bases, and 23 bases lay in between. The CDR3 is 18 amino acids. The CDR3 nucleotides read TGTGCCAGCAGTTTCCCAACCGAGACTAGAAGTTTATCCGGGGAGCTGTTTTTT. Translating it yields CASSFPTETRSLSGELFF. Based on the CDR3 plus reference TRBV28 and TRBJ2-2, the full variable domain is DVKVTQSSRYLVKRTGEKVFLECVQDMDHENMFWYRQDPGLGLRLIYFSYDVKMKEKGDIPEGYSVSREKKERFSLILESASTNQTSMYLCASSFPTETRSLSGELFFGEGSRLTVL.

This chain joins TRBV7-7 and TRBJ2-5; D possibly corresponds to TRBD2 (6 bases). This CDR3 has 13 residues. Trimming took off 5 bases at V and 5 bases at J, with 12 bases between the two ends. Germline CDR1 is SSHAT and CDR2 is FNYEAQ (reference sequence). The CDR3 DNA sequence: TGTGCCAGCAGCATTAGCGGTGGGGAGACCCAGTACTTC. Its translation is CASSISGGETQYF.

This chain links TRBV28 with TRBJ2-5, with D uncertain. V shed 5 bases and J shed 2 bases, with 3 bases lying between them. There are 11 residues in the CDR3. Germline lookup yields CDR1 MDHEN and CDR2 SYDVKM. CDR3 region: CASSLQETQYF. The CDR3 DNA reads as TGTGCCAGCAGTCTACAAGAGACCCAGTACTTC. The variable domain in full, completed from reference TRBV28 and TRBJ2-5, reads DVKVTQSSRYLVKRTGEKVFLECVQDMDHENMFWYRQDPGLGLRLIYFSYDVKMKEKGDIPEGYSVSREKKERFSLILESASTNQTSMYLCASSLQETQYFGPGTRLLVL.

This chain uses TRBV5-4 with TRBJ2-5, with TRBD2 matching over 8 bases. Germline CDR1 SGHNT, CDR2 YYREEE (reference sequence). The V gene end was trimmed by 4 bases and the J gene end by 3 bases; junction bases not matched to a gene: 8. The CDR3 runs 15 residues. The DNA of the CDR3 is TGTGCCAGCAGCCCTTTACAAGCGGGAGAAGAGACCCAGTACTTC. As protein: CASSPLQAGEETQYF.

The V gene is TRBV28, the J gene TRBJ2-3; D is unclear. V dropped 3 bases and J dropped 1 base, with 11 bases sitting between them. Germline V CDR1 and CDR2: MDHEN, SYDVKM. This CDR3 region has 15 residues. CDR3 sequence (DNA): TGTGCCAGCAGTTTTTTTTTCCTCGGCACAGATACGCAGTATTTT. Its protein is CASSFFFLGTDTQYF.

The CDR3 DNA sequence: TGTGCCAGCAGCTTAGAGACAGGGACGAATGAGCAGTTCTTC. Translation gives CASSLETGTNEQFF. The J gene is TRBJ2-1, the V gene TRBV7-8, with 7 bases matching TRBD1. The V segment lost 1 base and the J segment 7 bases; nucleotides outside the gene matches: 4. Germline V gene lookup returns CDR1 SGHVS and CDR2 FQNEAQ. This CDR3 has 14 amino acids.

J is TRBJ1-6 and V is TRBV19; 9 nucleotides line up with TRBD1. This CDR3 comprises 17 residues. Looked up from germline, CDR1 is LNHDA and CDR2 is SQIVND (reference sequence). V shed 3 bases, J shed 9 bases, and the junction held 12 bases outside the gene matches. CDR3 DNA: TGTGCCAGTAGTATCGGTCGTGCGGGGACAGGGCTTTCACCCCTCCACTTT. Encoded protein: CASSIGRAGTGLSPLHF. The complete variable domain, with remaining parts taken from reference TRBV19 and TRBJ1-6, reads DGGITQSPKYLFRKEGQNVTLSCEQNLNHDAMYWYRQDPGQGLRLIYYSQIVNDFQKGDIAEGYSVSREKKESFPLTVTSAQKNPTAFYLCASSIGRAGTGLSPLHFGNGTRLTVT.

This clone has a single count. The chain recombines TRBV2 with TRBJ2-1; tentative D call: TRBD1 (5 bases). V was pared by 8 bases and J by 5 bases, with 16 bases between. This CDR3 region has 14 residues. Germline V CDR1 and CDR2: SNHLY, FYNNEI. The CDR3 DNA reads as TGTGCCAGCCAGGCAGGGAAAAGGGACAATGAGCAGTTCTTC. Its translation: CASQAGKRDNEQFF. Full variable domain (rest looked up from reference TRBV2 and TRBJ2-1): EPEVTQTPSHQVTQMGQEVILRCVPISNHLYFYWYRQILGQKVEFLVSFYNNEISEKSEIFDDQFSVERPDGSNFTLKIRSTKLEDSAMYFCASQAGKRDNEQFFGPGTRLTVL.

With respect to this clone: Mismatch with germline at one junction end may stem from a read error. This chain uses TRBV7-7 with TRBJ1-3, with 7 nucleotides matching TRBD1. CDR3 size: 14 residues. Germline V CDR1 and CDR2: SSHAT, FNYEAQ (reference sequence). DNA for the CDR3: TGTGCTAGCAGCCCTGACAGGGTCGGAAACACCATATATTTT. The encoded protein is CASSPDRVGNTIYF.

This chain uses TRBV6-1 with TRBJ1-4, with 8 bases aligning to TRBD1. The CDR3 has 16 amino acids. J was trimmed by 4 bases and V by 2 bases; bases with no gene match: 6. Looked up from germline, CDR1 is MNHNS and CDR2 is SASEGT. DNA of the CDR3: TGTGCCAGCAGTGAACTCAGGGGGCTTAGTAATGAAAAACTGTTTTTT. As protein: CASSELRGLSNEKLFF.

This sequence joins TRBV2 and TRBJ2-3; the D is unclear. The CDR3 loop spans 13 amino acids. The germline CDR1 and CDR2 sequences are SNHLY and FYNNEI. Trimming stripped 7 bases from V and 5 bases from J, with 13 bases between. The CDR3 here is CASKEEDVDTQYF. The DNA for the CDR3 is TGTGCCAGCAAGGAAGAGGATGTAGATACGCAGTATTTT. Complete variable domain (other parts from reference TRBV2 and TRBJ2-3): EPEVTQTPSHQVTQMGQEVILRCVPISNHLYFYWYRQILGQKVEFLVSFYNNEISEKSEIFDDQFSVERPDGSNFTLKIRSTKLEDSAMYFCASKEEDVDTQYFGPGTRLTVL.

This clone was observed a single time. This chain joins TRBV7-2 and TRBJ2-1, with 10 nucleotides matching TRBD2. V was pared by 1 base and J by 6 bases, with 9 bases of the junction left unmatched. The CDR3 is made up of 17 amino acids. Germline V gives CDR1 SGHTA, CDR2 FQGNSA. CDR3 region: CASSLDPAGGVLNEQFF. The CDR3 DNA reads TGTGCCAGCAGCTTAGACCCAGCGGGGGGGGTCCTCAATGAGCAGTTCTTC.

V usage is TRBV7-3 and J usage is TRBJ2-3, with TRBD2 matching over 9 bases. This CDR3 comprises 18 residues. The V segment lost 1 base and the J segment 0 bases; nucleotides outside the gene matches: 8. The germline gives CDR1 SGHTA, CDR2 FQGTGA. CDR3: CASSLRAGGFPSTDTQYF. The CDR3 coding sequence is TGTGCCAGCAGCTTAAGGGCGGGGGGGTTTCCTAGCACAGATACGCAGTATTTT.

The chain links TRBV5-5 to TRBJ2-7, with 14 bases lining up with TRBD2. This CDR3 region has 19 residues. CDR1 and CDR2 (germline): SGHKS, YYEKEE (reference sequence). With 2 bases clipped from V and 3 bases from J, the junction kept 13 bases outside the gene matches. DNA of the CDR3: TGTGCCAGCAGCTTCCGGGACGGTGGACTAGCGGGGGGTTTCTACGAGCAGTACTTC. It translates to CASSFRDGGLAGGFYEQYF.

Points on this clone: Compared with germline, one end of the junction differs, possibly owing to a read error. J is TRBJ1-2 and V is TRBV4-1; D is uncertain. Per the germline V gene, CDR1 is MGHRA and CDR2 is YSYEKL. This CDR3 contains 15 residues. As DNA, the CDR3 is TGCGCCAGCAGCCAAGATCCAGACCTAAGTCTTTCCCGAGGCTTC. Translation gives CASSQDPDLSLSRGF.